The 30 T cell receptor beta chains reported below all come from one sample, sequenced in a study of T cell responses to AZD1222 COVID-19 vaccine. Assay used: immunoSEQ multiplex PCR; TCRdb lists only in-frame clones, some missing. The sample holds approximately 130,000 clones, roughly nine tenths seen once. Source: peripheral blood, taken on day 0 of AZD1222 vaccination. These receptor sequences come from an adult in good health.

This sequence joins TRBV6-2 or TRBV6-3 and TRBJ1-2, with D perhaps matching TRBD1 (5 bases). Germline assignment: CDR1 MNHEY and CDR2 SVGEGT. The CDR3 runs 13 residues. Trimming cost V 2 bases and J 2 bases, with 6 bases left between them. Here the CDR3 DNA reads TGTGCCAGCAGTTACCGGGACAACTATGGCTACACCTTC. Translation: CASSYRDNYGYTF.

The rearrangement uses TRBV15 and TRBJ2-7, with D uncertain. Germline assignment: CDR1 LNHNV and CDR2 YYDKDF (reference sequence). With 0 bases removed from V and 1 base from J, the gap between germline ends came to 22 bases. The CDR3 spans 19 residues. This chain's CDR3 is CATSRDPPGRGVLSYEQYF. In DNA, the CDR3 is TGTGCCACCAGCAGAGACCCCCCTGGACGTGGGGTATTATCCTACGAGCAGTACTTC.

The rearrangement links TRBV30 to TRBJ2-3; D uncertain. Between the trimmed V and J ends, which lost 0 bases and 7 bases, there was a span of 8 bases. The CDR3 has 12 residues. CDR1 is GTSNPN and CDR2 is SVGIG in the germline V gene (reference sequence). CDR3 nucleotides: TGTGCCTGGAGTGTACAACCCTATACGCAGTATTTT. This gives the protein CAWSVQPYTQYF.

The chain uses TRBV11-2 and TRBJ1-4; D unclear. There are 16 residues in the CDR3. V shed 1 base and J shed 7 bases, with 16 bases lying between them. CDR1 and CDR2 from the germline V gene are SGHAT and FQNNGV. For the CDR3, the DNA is TGTGCCAGCAGCTTAGTGGTGGGATCTCGGGGTGAAAAACTGTTTTTT. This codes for CASSLVVGSRGEKLFF.

The CDR3 is CASDQRDSYGYTF. CDR3 sequence (DNA): TGTGCTAGTGATCAACGGGACAGCTATGGCTACACCTTC. The J gene is TRBJ1-2, the V gene TRBV12-5; 7 bases are shared with TRBD1. The ends lost 7 bases at V and 4 bases at J; junction bases unmatched: 6. The CDR3 extends over 13 amino acids. CDR1 LGHNT and CDR2 FRNRAP come from the germline V gene.

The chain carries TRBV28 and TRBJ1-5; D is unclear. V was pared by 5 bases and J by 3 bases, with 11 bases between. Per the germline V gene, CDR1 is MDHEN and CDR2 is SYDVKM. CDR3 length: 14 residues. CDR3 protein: CASSIRALNQPQHF. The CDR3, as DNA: TGTGCCAGCAGTATCCGGGCACTCAATCAGCCCCAGCATTTT.

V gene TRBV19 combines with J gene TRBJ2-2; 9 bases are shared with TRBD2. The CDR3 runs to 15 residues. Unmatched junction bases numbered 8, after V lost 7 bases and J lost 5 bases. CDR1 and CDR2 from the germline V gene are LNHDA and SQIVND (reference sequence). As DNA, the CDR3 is TGTGCCAGTATGGAGGGACTAGCAATTACCGGGGAGCTGTTTTTT. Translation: CASMEGLAITGELFF.

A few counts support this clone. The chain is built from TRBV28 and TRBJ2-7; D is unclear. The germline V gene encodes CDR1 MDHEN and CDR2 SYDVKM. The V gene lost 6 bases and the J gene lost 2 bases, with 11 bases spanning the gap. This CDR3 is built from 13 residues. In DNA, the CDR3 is TGTGCCAGCAGCCTCGTCAAGCCCTACGAGCAGTACTTC. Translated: CASSLVKPYEQYF.

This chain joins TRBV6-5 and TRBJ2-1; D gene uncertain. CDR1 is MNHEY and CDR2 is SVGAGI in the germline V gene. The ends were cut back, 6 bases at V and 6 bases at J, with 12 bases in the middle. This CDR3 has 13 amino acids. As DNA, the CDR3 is TGTGCCAGCAGCCCCGCTCGGTTCAATGAGCAGTTCTTC. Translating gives CASSPARFNEQFF.

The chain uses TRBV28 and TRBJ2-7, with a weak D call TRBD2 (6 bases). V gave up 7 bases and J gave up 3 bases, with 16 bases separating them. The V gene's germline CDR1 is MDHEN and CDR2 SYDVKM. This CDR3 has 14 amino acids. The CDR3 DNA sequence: TGTGCCAGCAAGTCCGGGGGATTCGACTACGAGCAGTACTTC. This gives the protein CASKSGGFDYEQYF.

The CDR3 loop reads CASSVVIIMGGPYNSPLHF. DNA of the CDR3: TGTGCCAGCAGCGTAGTGATAATCATGGGGGGCCCCTATAATTCACCCCTCCACTTT. The genes are TRBV9 and TRBJ1-6, with D perhaps TRBD1 (6 bases). V lost 0 bases to trimming and J lost 2 bases, with 18 bases between them. CDR1 is SGDLS and CDR2 is YYNGEE in the germline V gene. The CDR3 contains 19 residues.

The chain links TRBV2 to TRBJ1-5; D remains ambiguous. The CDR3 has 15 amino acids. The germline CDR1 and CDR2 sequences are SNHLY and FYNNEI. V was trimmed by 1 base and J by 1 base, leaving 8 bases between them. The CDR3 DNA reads TGTGCCAGCAGTGAAGAGGGAGGAAGCAATCAGCCCCAGCATTTT. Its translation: CASSEEGGSNQPQHF.

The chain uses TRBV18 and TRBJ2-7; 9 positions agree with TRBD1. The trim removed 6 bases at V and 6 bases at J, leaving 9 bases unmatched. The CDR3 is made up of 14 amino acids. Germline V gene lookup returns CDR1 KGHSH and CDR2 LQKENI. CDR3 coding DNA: TGTGCCAGCTCCCCGGGACAGGGTACGAGCGAGCAGTACTTC. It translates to CASSPGQGTSEQYF.

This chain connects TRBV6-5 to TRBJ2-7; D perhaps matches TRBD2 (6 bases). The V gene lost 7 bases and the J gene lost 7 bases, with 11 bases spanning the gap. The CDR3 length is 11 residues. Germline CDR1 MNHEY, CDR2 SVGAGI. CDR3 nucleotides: TGTGCCAGCACGGAGGGGAGGGAGCAGTACTTC. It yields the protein CASTEGREQYF.

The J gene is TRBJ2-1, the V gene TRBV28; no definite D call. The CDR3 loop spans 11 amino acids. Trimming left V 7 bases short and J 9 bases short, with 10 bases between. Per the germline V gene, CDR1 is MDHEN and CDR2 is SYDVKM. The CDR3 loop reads CASIDVGEQFF. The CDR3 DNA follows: TGTGCCAGCATCGACGTCGGTGAGCAGTTCTTC.

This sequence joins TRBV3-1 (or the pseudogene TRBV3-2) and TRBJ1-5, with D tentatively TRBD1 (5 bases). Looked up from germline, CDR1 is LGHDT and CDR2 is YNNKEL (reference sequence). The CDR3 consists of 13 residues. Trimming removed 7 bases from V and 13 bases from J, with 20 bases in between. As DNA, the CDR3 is TGTGCCAGCAACATAAAGGGGAGAAACCAACAGCATTTT. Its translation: CASNIKGRNQQHF.

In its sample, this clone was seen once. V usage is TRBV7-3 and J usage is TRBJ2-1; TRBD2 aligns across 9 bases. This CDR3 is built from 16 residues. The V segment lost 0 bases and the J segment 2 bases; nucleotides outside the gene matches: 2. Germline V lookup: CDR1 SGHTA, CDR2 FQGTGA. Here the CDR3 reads CASSLTSGRTYNEQFF. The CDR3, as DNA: TGTGCCAGCAGCTTAACTAGCGGGAGAACCTACAATGAGCAGTTCTTC.

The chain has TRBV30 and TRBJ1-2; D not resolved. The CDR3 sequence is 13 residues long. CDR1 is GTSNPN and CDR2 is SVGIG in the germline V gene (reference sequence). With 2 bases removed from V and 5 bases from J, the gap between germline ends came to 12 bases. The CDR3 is CAWSIHGMYGYTF. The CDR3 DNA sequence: TGTGCCTGGAGTATCCATGGGATGTATGGCTACACCTTC.

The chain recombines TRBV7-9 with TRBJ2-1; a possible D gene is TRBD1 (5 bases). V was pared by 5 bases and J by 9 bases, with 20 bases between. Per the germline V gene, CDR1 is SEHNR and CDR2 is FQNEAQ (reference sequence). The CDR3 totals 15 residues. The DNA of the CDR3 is TGTGCCAGCAGCCAAAGTGAGCAGGGAATCAGTGAGCAGTTCTTC. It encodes CASSQSEQGISEQFF.

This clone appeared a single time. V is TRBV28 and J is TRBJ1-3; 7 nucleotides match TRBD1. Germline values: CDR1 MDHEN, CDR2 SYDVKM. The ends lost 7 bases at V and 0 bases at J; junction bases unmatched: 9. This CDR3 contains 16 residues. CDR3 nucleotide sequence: TGTGCCAGCAACTTCGGGACAGCCAGCTCTGGAAACACCATATATTTT. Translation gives CASNFGTASSGNTIYF. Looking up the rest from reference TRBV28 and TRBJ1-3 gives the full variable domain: DVKVTQSSRYLVKRTGEKVFLECVQDMDHENMFWYRQDPGLGLRLIYFSYDVKMKEKGDIPEGYSVSREKKERFSLILESASTNQTSMYLCASNFGTASSGNTIYFGEGSWLTVV.

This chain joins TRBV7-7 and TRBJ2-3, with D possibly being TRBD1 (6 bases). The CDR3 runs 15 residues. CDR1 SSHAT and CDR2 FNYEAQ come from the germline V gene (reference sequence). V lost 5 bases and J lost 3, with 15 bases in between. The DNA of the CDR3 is TGTGCCAGCAGCCCCGACGGACAGACTACAGATACGCAGTATTTT. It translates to CASSPDGQTTDTQYF.

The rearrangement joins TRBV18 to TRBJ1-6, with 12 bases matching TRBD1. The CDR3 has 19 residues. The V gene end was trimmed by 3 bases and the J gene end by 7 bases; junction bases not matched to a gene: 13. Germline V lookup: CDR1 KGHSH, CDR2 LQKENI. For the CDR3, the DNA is TGTGCCAGCTCACCCTACGCCCCGGGACAGGGGGCTGGAAATTCACCCCTCCACTTT. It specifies CASSPYAPGQGAGNSPLHF.

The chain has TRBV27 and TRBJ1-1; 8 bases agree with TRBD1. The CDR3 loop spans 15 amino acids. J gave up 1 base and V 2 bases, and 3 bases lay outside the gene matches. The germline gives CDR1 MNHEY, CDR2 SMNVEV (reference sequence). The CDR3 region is CASSLRDRPNTEAFF. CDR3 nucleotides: TGTGCCAGCAGTTTACGGGACAGGCCGAACACTGAAGCTTTCTTT.

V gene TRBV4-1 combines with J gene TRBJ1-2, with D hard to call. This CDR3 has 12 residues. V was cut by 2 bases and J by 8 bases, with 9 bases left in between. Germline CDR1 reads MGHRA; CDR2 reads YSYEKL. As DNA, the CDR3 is TGCGCCAGCAGCCAACCCGGACGGGGCTACACCTTC. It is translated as CASSQPGRGYTF.

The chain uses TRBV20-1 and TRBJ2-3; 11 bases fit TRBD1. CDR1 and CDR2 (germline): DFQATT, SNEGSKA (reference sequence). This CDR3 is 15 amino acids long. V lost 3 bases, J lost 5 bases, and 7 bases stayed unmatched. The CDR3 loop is CSASPDRGLGDTQYF. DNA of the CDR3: TGCAGTGCTAGTCCGGACAGGGGGCTTGGAGATACGCAGTATTTT.

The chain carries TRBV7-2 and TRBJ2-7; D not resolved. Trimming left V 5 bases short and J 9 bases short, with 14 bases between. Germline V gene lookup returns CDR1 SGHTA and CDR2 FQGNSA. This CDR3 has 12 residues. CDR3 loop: CASSLQPGAQYF. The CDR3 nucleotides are TGTGCCAGCAGCCTCCAACCGGGCGCGCAGTACTTC. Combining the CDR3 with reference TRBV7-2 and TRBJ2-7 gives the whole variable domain GAGVSQSPSNKVTEKGKDVELRCDPISGHTALYWYRQSLGQGLEFLIYFQGNSAPDKSGLPSDRFSAERTGGSVSTLTIQRTQQEDSAVYLCASSLQPGAQYFGPGTRLTVT.

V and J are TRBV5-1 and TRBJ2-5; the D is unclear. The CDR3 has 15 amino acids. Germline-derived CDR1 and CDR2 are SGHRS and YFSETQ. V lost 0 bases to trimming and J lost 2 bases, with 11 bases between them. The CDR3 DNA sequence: TGCGCCAGCAGCTTGGAAATGTACAGTCAAGAGACCCAGTACTTC. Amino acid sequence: CASSLEMYSQETQYF.

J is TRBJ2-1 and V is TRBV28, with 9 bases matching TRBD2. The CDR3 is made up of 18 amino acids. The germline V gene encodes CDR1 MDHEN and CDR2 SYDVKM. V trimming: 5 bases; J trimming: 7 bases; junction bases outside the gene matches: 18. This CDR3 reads CASSPSGRMGLKGNEQFF. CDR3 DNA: TGTGCCAGCAGTCCGAGCGGGAGGATGGGGCTTAAAGGGAATGAGCAGTTCTTC.

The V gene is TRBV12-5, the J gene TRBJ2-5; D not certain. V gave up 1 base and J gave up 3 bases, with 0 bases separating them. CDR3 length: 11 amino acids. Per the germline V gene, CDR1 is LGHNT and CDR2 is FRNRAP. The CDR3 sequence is CASGLEETQYF. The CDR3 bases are TGTGCTAGTGGTTTGGAAGAGACCCAGTACTTC.

The CDR3 loop is CASSIYSGWGGDEQFF. The CDR3 DNA follows: TGTGCCAGCAGCATTTATAGCGGCTGGGGTGGGGATGAGCAGTTCTTC. The V call is TRBV7-9, the J call TRBJ2-1; D is perhaps TRBD2 (6 bases). This CDR3 has 16 amino acids. V was shortened by 5 bases and J by 8 bases, with 22 bases between the two germline ends. Per germline, CDR1 SEHNR and CDR2 FQNEAQ (reference sequence).